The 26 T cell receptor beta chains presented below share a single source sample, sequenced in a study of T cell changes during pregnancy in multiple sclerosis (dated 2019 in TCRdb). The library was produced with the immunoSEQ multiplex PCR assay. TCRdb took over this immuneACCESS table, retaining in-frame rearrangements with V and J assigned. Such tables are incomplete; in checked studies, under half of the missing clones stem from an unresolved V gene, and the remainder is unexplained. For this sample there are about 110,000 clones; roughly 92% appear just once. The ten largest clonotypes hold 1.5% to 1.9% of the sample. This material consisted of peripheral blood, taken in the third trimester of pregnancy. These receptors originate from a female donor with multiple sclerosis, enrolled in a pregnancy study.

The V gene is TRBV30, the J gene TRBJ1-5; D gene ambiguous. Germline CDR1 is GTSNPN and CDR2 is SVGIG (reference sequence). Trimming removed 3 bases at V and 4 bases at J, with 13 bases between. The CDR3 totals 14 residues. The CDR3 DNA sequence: TGTGCCTGGAGGGGGAGCCTCCCGAATCAGCCCCAGCATTTT. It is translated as CAWRGSLPNQPQHF.

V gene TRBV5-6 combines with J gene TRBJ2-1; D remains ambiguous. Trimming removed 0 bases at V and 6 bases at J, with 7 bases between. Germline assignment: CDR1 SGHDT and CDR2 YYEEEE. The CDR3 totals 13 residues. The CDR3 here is CASSLDYTNEQFF. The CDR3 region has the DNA TGTGCCAGCAGCTTGGACTACACCAATGAGCAGTTCTTC.

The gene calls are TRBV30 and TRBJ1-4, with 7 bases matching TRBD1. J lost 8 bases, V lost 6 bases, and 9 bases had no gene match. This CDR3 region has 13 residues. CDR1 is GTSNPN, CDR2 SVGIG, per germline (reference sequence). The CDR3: CACFYRGREKLFF. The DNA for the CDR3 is TGTGCCTGCTTCTACAGGGGTAGAGAAAAACTGTTTTTT.

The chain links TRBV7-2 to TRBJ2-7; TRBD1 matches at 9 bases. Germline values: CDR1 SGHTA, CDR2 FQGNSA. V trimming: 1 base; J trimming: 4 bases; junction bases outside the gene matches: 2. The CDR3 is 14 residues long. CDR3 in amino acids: CASSLGQGGYEQYF. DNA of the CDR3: TGTGCCAGCAGCTTAGGACAGGGGGGATACGAGCAGTACTTC.

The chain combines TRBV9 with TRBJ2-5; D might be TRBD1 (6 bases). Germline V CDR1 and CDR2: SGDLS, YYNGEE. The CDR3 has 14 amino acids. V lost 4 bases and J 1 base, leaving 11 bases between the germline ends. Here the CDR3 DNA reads TGTGCCAGCAGCCCCCGGGACACCCAAGAGACCCAGTACTTC. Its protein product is CASSPRDTQETQYF.

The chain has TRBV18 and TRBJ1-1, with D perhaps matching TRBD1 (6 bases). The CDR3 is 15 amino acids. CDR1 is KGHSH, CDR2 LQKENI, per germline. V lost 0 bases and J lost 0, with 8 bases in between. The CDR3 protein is CASSPPNRVNTEAFF. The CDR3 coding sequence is TGTGCCAGCTCACCACCGAACAGGGTGAACACTGAAGCTTTCTTT.

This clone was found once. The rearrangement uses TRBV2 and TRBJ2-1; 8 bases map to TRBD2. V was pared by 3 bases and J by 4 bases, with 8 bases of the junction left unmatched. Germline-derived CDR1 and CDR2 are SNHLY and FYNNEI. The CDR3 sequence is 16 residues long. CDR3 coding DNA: TGTGCCAGCAGTGATGTTATGACTAGCGCTTACAATGAGCAGTTCTTC. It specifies CASSDVMTSAYNEQFF.

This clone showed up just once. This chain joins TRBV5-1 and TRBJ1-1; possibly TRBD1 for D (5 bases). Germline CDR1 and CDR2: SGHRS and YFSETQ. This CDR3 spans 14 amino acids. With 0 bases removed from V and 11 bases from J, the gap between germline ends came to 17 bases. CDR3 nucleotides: TGCGCCAGCAGCTTGGCCACAACCGGGGGAGGCGCTTTCTTT. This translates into CASSLATTGGGAFF.

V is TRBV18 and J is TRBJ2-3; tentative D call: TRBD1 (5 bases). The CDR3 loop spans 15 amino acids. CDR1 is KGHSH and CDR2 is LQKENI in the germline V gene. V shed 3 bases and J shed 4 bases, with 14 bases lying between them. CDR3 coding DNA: TGTGCCAGCTCACCGCCGTCAGGGCGCGCAGATACGCAGTATTTT. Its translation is CASSPPSGRADTQYF.

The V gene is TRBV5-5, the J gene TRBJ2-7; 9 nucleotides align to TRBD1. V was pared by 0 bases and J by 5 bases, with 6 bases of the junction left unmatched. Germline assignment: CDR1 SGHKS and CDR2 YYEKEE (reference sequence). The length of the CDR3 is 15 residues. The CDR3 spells CASSLVGTGLDEQYF. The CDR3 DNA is TGTGCCAGCAGCTTGGTTGGGACAGGGCTGGACGAGCAGTACTTC.

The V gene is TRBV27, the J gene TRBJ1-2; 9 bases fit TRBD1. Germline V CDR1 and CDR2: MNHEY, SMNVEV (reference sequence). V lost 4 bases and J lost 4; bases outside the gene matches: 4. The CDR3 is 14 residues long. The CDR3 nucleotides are TGTGCCAGCAGTTCTACAGGGGGCATCTATGGCTACACCTTC. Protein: CASSSTGGIYGYTF.

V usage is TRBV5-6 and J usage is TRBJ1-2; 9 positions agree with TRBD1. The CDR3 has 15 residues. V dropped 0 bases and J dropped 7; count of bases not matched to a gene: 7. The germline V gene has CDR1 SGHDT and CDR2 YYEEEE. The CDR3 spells CASSLEGQGWGGYTF. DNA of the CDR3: TGTGCCAGCAGCTTGGAAGGACAGGGGTGGGGTGGCTACACCTTC.

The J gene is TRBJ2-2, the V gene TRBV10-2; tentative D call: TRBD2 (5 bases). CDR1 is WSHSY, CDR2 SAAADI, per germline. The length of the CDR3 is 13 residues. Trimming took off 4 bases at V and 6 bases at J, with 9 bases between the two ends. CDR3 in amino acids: CASSVGGPGELFF. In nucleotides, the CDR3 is TGCGCCAGCAGTGTTGGAGGCCCCGGGGAGCTGTTTTTT.

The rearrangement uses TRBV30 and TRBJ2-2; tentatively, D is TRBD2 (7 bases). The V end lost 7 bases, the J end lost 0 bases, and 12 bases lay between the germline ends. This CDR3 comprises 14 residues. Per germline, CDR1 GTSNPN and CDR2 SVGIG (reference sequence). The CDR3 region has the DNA TGTGCCTTCGGGGGGCCCGCGAACACCGGGGAGCTGTTTTTT. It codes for CAFGGPANTGELFF.

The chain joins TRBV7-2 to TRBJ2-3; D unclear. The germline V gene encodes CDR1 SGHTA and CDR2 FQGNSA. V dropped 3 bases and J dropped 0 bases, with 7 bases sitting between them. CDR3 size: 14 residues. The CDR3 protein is CASSLAPSTDTQYF. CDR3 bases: TGTGCCAGCAGCTTGGCACCTAGCACAGATACGCAGTATTTT.

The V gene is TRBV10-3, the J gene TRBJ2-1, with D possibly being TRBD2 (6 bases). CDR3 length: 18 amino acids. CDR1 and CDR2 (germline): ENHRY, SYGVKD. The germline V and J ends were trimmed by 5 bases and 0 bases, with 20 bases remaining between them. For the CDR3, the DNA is TGTGCCATCAGTATCCTTTCGCTAGCGAGGAGCTCCTACAATGAGCAGTTCTTC. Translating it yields CAISILSLARSSYNEQFF.

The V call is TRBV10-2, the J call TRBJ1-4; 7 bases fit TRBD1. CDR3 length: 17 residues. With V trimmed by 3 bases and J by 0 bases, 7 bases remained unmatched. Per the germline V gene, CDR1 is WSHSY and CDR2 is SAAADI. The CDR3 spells CASSEPRDSSTNEKLFF. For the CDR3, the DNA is TGCGCCAGCAGTGAACCCAGGGACAGCTCAACTAATGAAAAACTGTTTTTT.

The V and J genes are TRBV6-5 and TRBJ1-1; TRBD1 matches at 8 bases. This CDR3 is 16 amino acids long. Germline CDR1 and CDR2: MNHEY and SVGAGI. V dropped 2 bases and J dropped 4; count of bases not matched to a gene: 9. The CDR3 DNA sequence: TGTGCCAGCAGTTACCAGGGCAGGGGGCGAGGCACTGAAGCTTTCTTT. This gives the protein CASSYQGRGRGTEAFF.

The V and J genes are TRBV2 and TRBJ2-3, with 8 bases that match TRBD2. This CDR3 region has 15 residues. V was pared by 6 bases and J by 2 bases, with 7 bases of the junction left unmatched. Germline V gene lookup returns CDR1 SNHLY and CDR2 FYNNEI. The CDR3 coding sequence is TGTGCCAGCAGACCCTTAGCGGGGCCCACAGATACGCAGTATTTT. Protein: CASRPLAGPTDTQYF.

The CDR3 DNA is TGCGCCAGCAGCTTGCCCGCAGGAAGCGGGAGGAACACCGGGGAGCTGTTTTTT. Protein sequence: CASSLPAGSGRNTGELFF. This chain links TRBV5-1 with TRBJ2-2; the match to TRBD2 covers 8 bases. The length of the CDR3 is 18 residues. CDR1 and CDR2 (germline): SGHRS, YFSETQ. With V trimmed by 1 base and J by 1 base, 9 bases remained unmatched.

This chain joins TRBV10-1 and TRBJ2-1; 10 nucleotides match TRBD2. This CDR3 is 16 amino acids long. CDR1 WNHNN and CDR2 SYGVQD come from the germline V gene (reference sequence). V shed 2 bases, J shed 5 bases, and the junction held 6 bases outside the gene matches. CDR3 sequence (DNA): TGCGCCAGCAGTGAGCAGAGGCTAGCGGGAGACAATGAGCAGTTCTTC. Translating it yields CASSEQRLAGDNEQFF.

This CDR3 is CASSYSGTTDTQYF. For the CDR3, the DNA is TGTGCCAGCAGTTATTCAGGAACGACAGATACGCAGTATTTT. The genes are TRBV6-5 and TRBJ2-3; D is unclear. Trimming stripped 3 bases from V and 3 bases from J, with 10 bases between. The CDR3 runs 14 residues. Germline CDR1 and CDR2: MNHEY and SVGAGI.

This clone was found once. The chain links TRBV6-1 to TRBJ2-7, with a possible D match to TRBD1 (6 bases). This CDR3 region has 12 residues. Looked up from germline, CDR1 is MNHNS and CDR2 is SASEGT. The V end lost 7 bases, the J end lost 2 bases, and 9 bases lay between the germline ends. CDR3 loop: CASKTGAYEQYF. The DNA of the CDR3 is TGTGCCAGCAAGACAGGAGCCTACGAGCAGTACTTC.

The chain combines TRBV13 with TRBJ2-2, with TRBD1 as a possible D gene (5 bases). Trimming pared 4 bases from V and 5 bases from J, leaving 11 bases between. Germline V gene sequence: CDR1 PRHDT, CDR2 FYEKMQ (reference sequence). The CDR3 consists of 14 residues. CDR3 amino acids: CASSSGMRTGELFF. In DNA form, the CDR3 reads TGTGCCAGCAGCTCAGGGATGCGGACCGGGGAGCTGTTTTTT.

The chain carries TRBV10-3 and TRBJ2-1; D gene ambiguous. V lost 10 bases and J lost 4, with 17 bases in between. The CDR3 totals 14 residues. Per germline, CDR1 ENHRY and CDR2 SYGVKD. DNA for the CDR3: TGTGCCACCAGCATTCCGGGTGGTTACAATGAGCAGTTCTTC. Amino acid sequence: CATSIPGGYNEQFF.

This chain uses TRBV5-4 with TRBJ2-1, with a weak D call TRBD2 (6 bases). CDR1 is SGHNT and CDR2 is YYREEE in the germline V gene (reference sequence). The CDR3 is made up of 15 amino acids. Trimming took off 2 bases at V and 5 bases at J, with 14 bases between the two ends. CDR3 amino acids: CASSFSTSIDNEQFF. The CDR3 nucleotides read TGTGCCAGCAGCTTCTCGACTAGTATCGACAATGAGCAGTTCTTC.